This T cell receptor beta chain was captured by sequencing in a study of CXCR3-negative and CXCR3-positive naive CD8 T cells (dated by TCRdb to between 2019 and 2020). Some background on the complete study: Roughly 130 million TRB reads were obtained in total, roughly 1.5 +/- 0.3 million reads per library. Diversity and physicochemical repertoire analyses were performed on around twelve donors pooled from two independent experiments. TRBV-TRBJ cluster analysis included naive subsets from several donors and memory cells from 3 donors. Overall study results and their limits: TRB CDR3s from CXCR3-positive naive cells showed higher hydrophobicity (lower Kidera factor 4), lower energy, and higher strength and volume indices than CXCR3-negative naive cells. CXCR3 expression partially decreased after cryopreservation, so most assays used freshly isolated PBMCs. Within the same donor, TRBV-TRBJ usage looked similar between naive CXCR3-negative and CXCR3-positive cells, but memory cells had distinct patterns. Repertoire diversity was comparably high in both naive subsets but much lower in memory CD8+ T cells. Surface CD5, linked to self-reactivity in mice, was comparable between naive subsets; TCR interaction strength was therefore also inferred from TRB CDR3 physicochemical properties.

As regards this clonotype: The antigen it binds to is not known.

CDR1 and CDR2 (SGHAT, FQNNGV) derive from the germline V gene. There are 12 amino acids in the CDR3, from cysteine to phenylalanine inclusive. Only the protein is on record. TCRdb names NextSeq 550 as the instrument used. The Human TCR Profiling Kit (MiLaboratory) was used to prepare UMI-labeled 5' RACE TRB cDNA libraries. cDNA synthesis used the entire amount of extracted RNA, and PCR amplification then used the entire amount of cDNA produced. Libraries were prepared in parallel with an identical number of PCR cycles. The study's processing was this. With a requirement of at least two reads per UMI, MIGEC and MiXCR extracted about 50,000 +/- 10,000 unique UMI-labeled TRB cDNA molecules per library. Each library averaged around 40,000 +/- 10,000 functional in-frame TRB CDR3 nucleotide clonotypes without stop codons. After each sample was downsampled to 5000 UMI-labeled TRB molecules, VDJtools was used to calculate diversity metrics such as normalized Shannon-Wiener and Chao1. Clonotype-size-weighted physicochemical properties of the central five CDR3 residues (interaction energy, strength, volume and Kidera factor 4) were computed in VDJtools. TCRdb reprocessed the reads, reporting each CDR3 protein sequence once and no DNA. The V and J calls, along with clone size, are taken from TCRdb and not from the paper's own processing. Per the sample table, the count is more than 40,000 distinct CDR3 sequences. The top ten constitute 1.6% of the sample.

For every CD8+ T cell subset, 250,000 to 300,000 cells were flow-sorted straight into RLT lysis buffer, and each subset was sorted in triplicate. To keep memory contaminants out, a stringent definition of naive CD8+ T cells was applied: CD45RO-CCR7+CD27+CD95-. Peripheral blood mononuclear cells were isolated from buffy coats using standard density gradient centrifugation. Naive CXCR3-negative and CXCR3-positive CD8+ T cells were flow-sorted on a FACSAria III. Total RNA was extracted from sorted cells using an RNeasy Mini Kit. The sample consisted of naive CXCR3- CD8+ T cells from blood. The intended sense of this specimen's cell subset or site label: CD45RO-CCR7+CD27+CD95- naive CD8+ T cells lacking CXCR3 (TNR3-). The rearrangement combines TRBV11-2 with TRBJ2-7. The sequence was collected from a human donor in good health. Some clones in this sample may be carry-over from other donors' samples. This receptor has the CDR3 CASSLEWYEQYF.